This is a list of T cell receptor beta chains from one sample in a study of T-cell reconstitution after alpha-beta-depleted transplantation in children. Using its own MiXCR run on the PCR reads, TCRdb lists one record per CDR3 protein. This sample has 200,000 to 250,000 distinct CDR3 sequences, with approximately 8% found just once. Sequencing used PBMCs, mostly from graft donor cells, obtained 360 days after TCRalphabeta/CD19-depleted stem cell transplant. The receptors originated from a male patient aged 2 to 9 who had a stem cell transplant for acute myeloid leukemia, so the T cells may come from the graft donor. Each CDR3 is given with its conserved first and last residue. D genes are given only for firm matches. Size is stated for part of the rows, as once, few or many counts, or as a class when the clone is expanded.

size,J,V,D,CDR3,DNA
NA,TRBJ2-2,TRBV20-1,NA,CSAPPPNGRTGELFF,TGCAGTGCTCCCCCCCCCAACGGGCGAACCGGGGAGCTGTTTTTT
many,TRBJ2-1,TRBV20-1,NA,CSASDYGPLNEQFF,TGCAGTGCTAGCGACTATGGGCCCCTCAATGAGCAGTTCTTC
many,TRBJ2-3,TRBV7-9,NA,CASSFLLGGTDTQYF,TGTGCCAGCAGCTTCCTGCTAGGGGGCACAGATACGCAGTATTTT
NA,TRBJ2-5,TRBV5-1,NA,CASSLEAGMETQYF,TGCGCCAGCAGCTTGGAGGCAGGGATGGAGACCCAGTACTTC
many,TRBJ2-3,TRBV12-3/TRBV12-4,TRBD1,CASSLLGTGTQYF,TGTGCCAGCAGCCTTCTGGGGACAGGCACGCAGTATTTT
NA,TRBJ1-3,TRBV30,NA,CAWSPGNTIYF,TGTGCCTGGTCCCCTGGAAACACCATATATTTT
few,TRBJ2-2,TRBV2,TRBD1,CASAYRGTGELFF,TGTGCCAGCGCCTACAGGGGCACCGGGGAGCTGTTTTTT
many,TRBJ2-3,TRBV5-1,TRBD2,CASSLELAGSAGAADTQYF,TGCGCCAGCAGCTTGGAACTAGCGGGATCCGCCGGGGCCGCAGATACGCAGTATTTT
NA,TRBJ2-1,TRBV29-1,NA,CSADYEQFF,TGCAGCGCTGACTATGAGCAGTTCTTC
NA,TRBJ2-3,TRBV5-1,TRBD1,CASSLGQGATDTQYF,TGCGCCAGCAGCTTGGGGCAGGGGGCGACAGATACGCAGTATTTT
few,TRBJ2-5,TRBV3-1,NA,CASSPRGSREETQYF,TGTGCCAGCAGCCCCCGGGGTAGCCGAGAAGAGACCCAGTACTTC
NA,TRBJ2-7,TRBV5-1,TRBD1,CASSSSRGQSFYEQYF,TGCGCCAGCAGCTCCTCACGGGGACAGAGTTTCTACGAGCAGTACTTC
NA,TRBJ1-4,TRBV2,NA,CASNERAAEKLFF,TGTGCCAGCAATGAGAGGGCAGCTGAAAAACTGTTTTTT
many,TRBJ1-2,TRBV12-3/TRBV12-4,NA,CASSFGVYGYTF,TGTGCCAGCAGTTTCGGGGTATATGGCTACACCTTC
many,TRBJ2-5,TRBV20-1,NA,CSARSGEETQYF,TGCAGTGCTAGATCGGGAGAGGAGACCCAGTACTTC
NA,TRBJ2-2,TRBV11-2,NA,CASSPLRGDTGELFF,TGTGCCAGCAGCCCGCTCCGTGGGGACACCGGGGAGCTGTTTTTT
few,TRBJ1-2,TRBV12-3/TRBV12-4,NA,CASSFGQLDYGYTF,TGTGCCAGCAGTTTCGGTCAGCTAGACTATGGCTACACCTTC
many,TRBJ2-3,TRBV29-1,NA,CSVSGESHSGEDTQYF,TGCAGCGTCTCAGGGGAGTCGCACTCGGGAGAAGATACGCAGTATTTT
many,TRBJ1-1,TRBV9,NA,CASSVEGGNTEAFF,TGTGCCAGCAGCGTAGAAGGTGGGAACACTGAAGCTTTCTTT
many,TRBJ2-1,TRBV5-1,NA,CASSAQSNEQFF,TGCGCCAGCAGCGCGCAGTCCAATGAGCAGTTCTTC
NA,TRBJ1-4,TRBV29-1,NA,CSVETATNEKLFF,TGCAGCGTTGAGACTGCAACTAATGAAAAACTGTTTTTT
many,TRBJ2-1,TRBV19,TRBD2,CASSTRGLSSGRDNEQFF,TGTGCCAGTAGCACCCGAGGGCTCTCTAGCGGACGGGACAATGAGCAGTTCTTC
NA,TRBJ2-7,TRBV5-1,TRBD2,CASSAQAGASYEQYF,TGCGCCAGCAGCGCTCAAGCGGGAGCCTCCTACGAGCAGTACTTC
many,TRBJ1-3,TRBV5-1,NA,CASSLDGTPGNTIYF,TGCGCCAGCAGCTTGGACGGAACACCTGGAAACACCATATATTTT
few,TRBJ2-3,TRBV27,NA,CASSFFRGLSSTDTQYF,TGTGCCAGCAGTTTTTTCAGGGGTCTTTCTAGCACAGATACGCAGTATTTT
NA,TRBJ1-2,TRBV10-3,NA,CAISESATNYGYTF,TGTGCCATCAGTGAATCAGCAACTAACTATGGCTACACCTTC
many,TRBJ2-1,TRBV20-1,TRBD1,CSATDRVHEQFF,TGCAGTGCCACCGACAGGGTACATGAGCAGTTCTTC
NA,TRBJ1-1,TRBV7-9,NA,CASRTLEAGNTEAFF,TGTGCCAGCAGGACTCTAGAGGCCGGGAACACTGAAGCTTTCTTT
few,TRBJ1-2,TRBV4-2,TRBD1,CASSQPGQVTRGYTF,TGTGCCAGCAGCCAACCGGGACAGGTCACCCGTGGCTACACCTTC
few,TRBJ2-5,TRBV20-1,TRBD2,CSATRLTSGDETQYF,TGCAGTGCTACCCGACTGACTAGCGGGGATGAGACCCAGTACTTC
medium-sized,TRBJ2-2,TRBV29-1,TRBD2,CSVVKGLAGGRTGELFF,TGCAGCGTTGTGAAAGGACTAGCGGGAGGAAGGACCGGGGAGCTGTTTTTT
NA,TRBJ2-5,TRBV20-1,NA,CSARALPFRGDQETQYF,TGCAGTGCTAGAGCCCTACCTTTTCGCGGGGACCAAGAGACCCAGTACTTC
NA,TRBJ1-1,TRBV7-2,TRBD1,CASSHRQGLSTEAFF,TGTGCCAGCAGCCACCGACAGGGACTCAGCACTGAAGCTTTCTTT
NA,TRBJ2-3,TRBV6-5,NA,CAAGADTQYF,TGTGCAGCAGGCGCAGATACGCAGTATTTT
NA,TRBJ1-4,TRBV10-3,NA,CAITHRRGEKLFF,TGTGCCATCACCCACAGGAGGGGAGAAAAACTGTTTTTT
NA,TRBJ2-5,TRBV7-7,TRBD2,CASSRTSGSLQETQYF,TGTGCTAGCAGCCGTACTAGCGGGTCCCTTCAAGAGACCCAGTACTTC
many,TRBJ2-1,TRBV29-1,TRBD2,CSVEGTSGSQFF,TGCAGCGTTGAGGGGACTAGCGGGAGTCAGTTCTTC
few,TRBJ1-1,TRBV5-1,TRBD1,CASSLLDRDTEAFF,TGCGCCAGCAGCTTGCTGGACAGGGACACTGAAGCTTTCTTT
many,TRBJ2-1,TRBV9,TRBD2,CASSVGLAYNEQFF,TGTGCCAGCAGCGTAGGACTAGCTTACAATGAGCAGTTCTTC
few,TRBJ2-2,TRBV5-1,TRBD2,CASSPGLAGTSNTGELFF,TGCGCCAGCAGCCCGGGACTAGCGGGAACCAGTAACACCGGGGAGCTGTTTTTT
NA,TRBJ2-1,TRBV5-1,TRBD2,CASSLVLAGGPGNEQFF,TGCGCCAGCAGCTTGGTTCTAGCGGGGGGGCCCGGGAATGAGCAGTTCTTC
many,TRBJ1-6,TRBV20-1,TRBD1,CSARQGSSPLHF,TGCAGTGCCCGACAGGGCTCCTCACCCCTCCACTTT
many,TRBJ2-7,TRBV6-5,NA,CASSYVSGPTYEQYF,TGTGCCAGCAGTTACGTCAGCGGGCCGACCTACGAGCAGTACTTC
few,TRBJ1-1,TRBV4-1,NA,CASSQAAGAEGTEAFF,TGCGCCAGCAGCCAAGCGGCAGGGGCAGAGGGCACTGAAGCTTTCTTT
NA,TRBJ1-1,TRBV12-3/TRBV12-4,NA,CASSPSPGMRAFF,TGTGCCAGCAGTCCGAGCCCCGGAATGAGAGCTTTCTTT
few,TRBJ2-7,TRBV4-2,NA,CASSQDTQGTSSYEQYF,TGTGCCAGCAGCCAAGATACCCAGGGGACAAGCTCCTACGAGCAGTACTTC
few,TRBJ1-3,TRBV4-1,NA,CASSQDGGISYSGNTIYF,TGCGCCAGCAGCCAAGATGGGGGCATCTCATACTCTGGAAACACCATATATTTT